This record looks at one T cell receptor beta chain sequence and its context. Germline V gene lookup returns CDR1 LNHDA and CDR2 SQIVND (reference sequence). CDR3 length: 14 amino acids. Trimming cost V 9 bases and J 3 bases, with 17 bases left between them. Time point described: pretreatment peripheral blood. This entry comes from a study of PD-L1 blockade in urothelial cancer. The assay was immunoSEQ multiplex PCR, and TCRdb's table has in-frame clones only and misses some. The sample has 85,000 to 90,000 clones; over 75% are singletons. V gene TRBV19 combines with J gene TRBJ2-5; the D is unclear. The TCR originated in a man in his sixties with urothelial cancer. The sample in question was PBMCs, obtained around atezolizumab (anti-PD-L1) treatment. The CDR3 nucleotides read TGTGCCAGCCAGCGTGGCAATAGAGAAGAGACCCAGTACTTC. Translated, it gives CASQRGNREETQYF.